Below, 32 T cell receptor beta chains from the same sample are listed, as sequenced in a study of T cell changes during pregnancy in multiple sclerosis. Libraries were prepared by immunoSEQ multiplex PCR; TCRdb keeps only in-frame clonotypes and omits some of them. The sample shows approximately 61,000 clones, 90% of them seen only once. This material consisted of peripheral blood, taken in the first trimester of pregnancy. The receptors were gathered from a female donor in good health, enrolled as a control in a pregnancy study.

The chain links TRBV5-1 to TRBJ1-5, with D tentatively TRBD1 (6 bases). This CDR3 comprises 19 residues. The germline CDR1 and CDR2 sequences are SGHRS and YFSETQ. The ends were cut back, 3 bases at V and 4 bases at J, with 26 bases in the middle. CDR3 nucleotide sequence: TGCGCCAGCAGCTACGATCCCCGGGGGGAAGGGGGAATTAATCAGCCCCAGCATTTT. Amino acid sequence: CASSYDPRGEGGINQPQHF.

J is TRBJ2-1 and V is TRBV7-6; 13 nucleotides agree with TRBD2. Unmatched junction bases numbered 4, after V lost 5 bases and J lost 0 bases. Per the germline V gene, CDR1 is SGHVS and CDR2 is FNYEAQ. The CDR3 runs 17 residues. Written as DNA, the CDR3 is TGTGCCAGCAGCCCGACTAGCGGGAGGCTCTCCTACAATGAGCAGTTCTTC. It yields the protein CASSPTSGRLSYNEQFF.

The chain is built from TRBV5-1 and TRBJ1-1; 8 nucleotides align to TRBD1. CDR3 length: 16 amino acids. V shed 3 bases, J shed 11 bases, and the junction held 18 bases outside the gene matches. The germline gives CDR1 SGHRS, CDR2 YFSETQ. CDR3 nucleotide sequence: TGCGCCAGCAGCTCCTTCCCGGGACAGGCCCTCCTGAGGGCTTTCTTT. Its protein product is CASSSFPGQALLRAFF.

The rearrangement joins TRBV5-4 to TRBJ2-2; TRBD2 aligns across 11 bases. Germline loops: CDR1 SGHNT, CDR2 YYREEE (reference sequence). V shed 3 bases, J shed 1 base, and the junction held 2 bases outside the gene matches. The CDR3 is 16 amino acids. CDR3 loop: CASSSGLAGNTGELFF. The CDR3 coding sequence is TGTGCCAGCAGCTCCGGACTAGCGGGGAACACCGGGGAGCTGTTTTTT. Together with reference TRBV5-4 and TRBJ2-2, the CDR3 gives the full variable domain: ETGVTQSPTHLIKTRGQQVTLRCSSQSGHNTVSWYQQALGQGPQFIFQYYREEENGRGNFPPRFSGLQFPNYSSELNVNALELDDSALYLCASSSGLAGNTGELFFGEGSRLTVL.

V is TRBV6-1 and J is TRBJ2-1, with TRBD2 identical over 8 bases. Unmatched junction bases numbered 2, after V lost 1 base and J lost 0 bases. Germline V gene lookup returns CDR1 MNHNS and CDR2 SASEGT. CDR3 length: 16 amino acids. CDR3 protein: CASSEVAGGSYNEQFF. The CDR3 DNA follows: TGTGCCAGCAGTGAAGTTGCGGGGGGCTCCTACAATGAGCAGTTCTTC.

CDR3 DNA sequence: TGTGCCAGCTCACCTAGGAGCTCCTACGAGCAGTACTTC. Translated: CASSPRSSYEQYF. V is TRBV18 and J is TRBJ2-7; D is unclear. CDR1 KGHSH and CDR2 LQKENI come from the germline V gene. The V end lost 3 bases, the J end lost 0 bases, and 6 bases lay between the germline ends. This CDR3 is built from 13 residues.

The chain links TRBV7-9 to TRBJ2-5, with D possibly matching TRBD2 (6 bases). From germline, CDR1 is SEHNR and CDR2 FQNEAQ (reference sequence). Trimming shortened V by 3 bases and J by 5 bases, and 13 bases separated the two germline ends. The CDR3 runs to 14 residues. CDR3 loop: CASSFAGPGETQYF. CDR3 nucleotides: TGTGCCAGCAGCTTCGCGGGGCCGGGCGAGACCCAGTACTTC. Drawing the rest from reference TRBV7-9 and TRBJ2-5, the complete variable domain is DTGVSQNPRHKITKRGQNVTFRCDPISEHNRLYWYRQTLGQGPEFLTYFQNEAQLEKSRLLSDRFSAERPKGSFSTLEIQRTEQGDSAMYLCASSFAGPGETQYFGPGTRLLVL.

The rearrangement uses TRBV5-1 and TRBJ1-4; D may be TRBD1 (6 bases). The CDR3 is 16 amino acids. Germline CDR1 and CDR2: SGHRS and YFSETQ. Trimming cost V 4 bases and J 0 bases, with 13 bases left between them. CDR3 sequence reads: CASSPTGQTTNEKLFF. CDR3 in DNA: TGCGCCAGCAGCCCTACTGGACAGACAACTAATGAAAAACTGTTTTTT.

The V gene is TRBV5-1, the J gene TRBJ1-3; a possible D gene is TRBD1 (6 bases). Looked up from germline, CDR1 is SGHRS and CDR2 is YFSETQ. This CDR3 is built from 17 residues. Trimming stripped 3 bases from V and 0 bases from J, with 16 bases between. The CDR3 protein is CASSSGGWDISGNTIYF. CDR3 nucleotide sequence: TGCGCCAGCAGCTCGGGGGGGTGGGACATCTCTGGAAACACCATATATTTT.

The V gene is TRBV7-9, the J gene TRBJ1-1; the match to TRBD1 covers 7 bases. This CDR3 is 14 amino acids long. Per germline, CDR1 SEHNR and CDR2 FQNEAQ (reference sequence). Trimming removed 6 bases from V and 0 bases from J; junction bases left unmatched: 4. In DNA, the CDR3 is TGTGCCAGCAGTCCAGGACAGGTGAACACTGAAGCTTTCTTT. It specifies CASSPGQVNTEAFF.

CDR3 loop: CAWSHRESSGNTIYF. CDR3 nucleotide sequence: TGTGCCTGGAGCCACAGGGAGAGCTCTGGAAACACCATATATTTT. The chain links TRBV30 to TRBJ1-3; the D gene is possibly TRBD1 (6 bases). CDR1 is GTSNPN, CDR2 SVGIG, per germline (reference sequence). The length of the CDR3 is 15 residues. V was trimmed by 3 bases and J by 0 bases, leaving 12 bases between them.

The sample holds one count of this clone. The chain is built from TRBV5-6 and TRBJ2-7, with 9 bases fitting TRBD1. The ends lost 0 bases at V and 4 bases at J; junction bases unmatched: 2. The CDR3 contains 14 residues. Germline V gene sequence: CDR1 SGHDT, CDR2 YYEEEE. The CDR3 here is CASSLGQGDYEQYF. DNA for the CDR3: TGTGCCAGCAGCTTGGGACAGGGGGATTACGAGCAGTACTTC. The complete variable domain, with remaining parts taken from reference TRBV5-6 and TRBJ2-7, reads DAGVTQSPTHLIKTRGQQVTLRCSPKSGHDTVSWYQQALGQGPQFIFQYYEEEERQRGNFPDRFSGHQFPNYSSELNVNALLLGDSALYLCASSLGQGDYEQYFGPGTRLTVT.

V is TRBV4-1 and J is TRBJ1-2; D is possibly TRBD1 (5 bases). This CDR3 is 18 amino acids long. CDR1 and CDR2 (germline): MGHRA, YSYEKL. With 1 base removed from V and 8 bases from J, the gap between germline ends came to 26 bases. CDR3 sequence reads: CASSQGGGVGVEVLGYTF. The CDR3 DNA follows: TGCGCCAGCAGCCAAGGTGGGGGGGTGGGGGTGGAAGTGTTGGGCTACACCTTC.

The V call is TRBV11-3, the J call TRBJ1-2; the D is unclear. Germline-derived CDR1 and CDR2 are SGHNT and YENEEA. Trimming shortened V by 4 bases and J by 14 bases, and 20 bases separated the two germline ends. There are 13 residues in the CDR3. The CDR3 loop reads CASSSNSHAQATF. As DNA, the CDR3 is TGTGCCAGCAGCTCAAATTCCCACGCGCAGGCGACCTTC.

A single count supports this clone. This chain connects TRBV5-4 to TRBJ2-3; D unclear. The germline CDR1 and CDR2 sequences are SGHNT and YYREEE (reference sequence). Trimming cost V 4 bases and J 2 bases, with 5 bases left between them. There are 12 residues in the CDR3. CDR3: CASSDNTDTQYF. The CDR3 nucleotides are TGTGCCAGCAGCGACAACACAGATACGCAGTATTTT.

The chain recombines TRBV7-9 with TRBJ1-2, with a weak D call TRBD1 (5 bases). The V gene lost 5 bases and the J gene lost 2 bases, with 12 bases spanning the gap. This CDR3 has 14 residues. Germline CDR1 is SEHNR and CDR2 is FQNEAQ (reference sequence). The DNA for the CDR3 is TGTGCCAGCAGCCATAGTGGGGGGAACTATGGCTACACCTTC. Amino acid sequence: CASSHSGGNYGYTF. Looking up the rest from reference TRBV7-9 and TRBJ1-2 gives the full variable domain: DTGVSQNPRHKITKRGQNVTFRCDPISEHNRLYWYRQTLGQGPEFLTYFQNEAQLEKSRLLSDRFSAERPKGSFSTLEIQRTEQGDSAMYLCASSHSGGNYGYTFGSGTRLTVV.

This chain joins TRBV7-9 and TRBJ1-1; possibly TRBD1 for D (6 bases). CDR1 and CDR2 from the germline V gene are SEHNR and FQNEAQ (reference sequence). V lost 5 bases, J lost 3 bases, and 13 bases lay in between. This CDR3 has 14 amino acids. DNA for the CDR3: TGTGCCAGCAGCGCACAGGGCGGACACACTGAAGCTTTCTTT. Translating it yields CASSAQGGHTEAFF.

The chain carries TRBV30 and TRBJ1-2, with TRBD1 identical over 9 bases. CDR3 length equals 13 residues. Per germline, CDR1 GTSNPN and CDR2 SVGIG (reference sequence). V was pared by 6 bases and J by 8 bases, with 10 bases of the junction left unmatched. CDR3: CACSPGQGYGYTF. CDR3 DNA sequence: TGTGCCTGTTCACCGGGACAGGGATACGGCTACACCTTC.

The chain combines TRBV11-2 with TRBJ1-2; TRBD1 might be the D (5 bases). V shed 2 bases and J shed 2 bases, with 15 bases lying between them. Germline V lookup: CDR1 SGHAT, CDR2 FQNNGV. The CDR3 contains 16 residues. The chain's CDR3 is CASSLSLETENYGYTF. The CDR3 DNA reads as TGTGCCAGCAGCTTATCACTGGAGACAGAGAACTATGGCTACACCTTC.

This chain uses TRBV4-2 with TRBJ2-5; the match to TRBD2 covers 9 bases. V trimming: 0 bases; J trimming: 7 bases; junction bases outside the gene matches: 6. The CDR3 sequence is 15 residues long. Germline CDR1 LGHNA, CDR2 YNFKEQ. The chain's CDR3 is CASSQDQRGAWTQYF. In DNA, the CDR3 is TGTGCCAGCAGCCAAGACCAGCGGGGGGCCTGGACCCAGTACTTC.

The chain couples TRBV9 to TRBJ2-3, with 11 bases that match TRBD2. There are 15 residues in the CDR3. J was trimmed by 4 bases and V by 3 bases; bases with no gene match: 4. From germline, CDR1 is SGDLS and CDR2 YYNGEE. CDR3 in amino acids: CASSATSGRSDTQYF. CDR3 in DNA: TGTGCCAGCAGCGCCACTAGCGGGAGATCAGATACGCAGTATTTT.

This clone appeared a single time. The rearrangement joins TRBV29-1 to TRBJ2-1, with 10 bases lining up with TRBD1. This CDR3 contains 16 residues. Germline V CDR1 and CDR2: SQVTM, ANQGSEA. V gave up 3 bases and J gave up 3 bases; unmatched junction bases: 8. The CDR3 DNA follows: TGCAGCGTTGACCCGCGGGACAGGGGATTCTACAATGAGCAGTTCTTC. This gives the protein CSVDPRDRGFYNEQFF.

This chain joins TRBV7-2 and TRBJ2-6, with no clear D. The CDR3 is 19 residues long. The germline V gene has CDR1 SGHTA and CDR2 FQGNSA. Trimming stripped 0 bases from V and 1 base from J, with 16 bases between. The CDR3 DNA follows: TGTGCCAGCAGCTTAGCCCAGACCCCTTGGGCATCTGGGGCCAACGTCCTGACTTTC. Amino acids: CASSLAQTPWASGANVLTF.

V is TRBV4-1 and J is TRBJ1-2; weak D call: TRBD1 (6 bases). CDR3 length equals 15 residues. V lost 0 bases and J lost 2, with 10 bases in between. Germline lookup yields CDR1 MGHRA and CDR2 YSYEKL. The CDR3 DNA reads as TGCGCCAGCAGCCAAGATTCAGGGGTGAACTATGGCTACACCTTC. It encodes CASSQDSGVNYGYTF.

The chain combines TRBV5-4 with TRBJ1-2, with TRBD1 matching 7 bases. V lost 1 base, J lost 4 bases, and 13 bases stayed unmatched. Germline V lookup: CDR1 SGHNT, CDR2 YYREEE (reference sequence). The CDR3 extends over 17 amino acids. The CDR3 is CASSLQAPSPGGYGYTF. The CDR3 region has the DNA TGTGCCAGCAGCTTGCAAGCCCCTTCTCCAGGGGGCTATGGCTACACCTTC.

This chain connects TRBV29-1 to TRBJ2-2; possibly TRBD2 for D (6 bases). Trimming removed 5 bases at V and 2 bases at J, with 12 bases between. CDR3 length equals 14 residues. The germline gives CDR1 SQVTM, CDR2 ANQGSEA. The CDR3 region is CSVPLSGNTGELFF. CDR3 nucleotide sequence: TGCAGCGTTCCCCTTAGCGGTAACACCGGGGAGCTGTTTTTT.

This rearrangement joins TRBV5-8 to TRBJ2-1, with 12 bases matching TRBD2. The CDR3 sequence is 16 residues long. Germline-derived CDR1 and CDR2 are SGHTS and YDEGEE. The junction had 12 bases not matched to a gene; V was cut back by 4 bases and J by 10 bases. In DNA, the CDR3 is TGTGCCAGCAGCCCTCGTCTAGCGGGGGGGCTAGGGGAGCAGTTCTTC. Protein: CASSPRLAGGLGEQFF. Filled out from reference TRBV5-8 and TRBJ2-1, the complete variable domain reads EAGVTQSPTHLIKTRGQQATLRCSPISGHTSVYWYQQALGLGLQFLLWYDEGEERNRGNFPPRFSGRQFPNYSSELNVNALELEDSALYLCASSPRLAGGLGEQFFGPGTRLTVL.

The CDR3 bases are TGTGCCAGCAGCCCACCCCCTAGCGGGACGCAGTATTTT. Translating it yields CASSPPPSGTQYF. This sequence joins TRBV7-2 and TRBJ2-3, with 8 positions matching TRBD2. Germline loops: CDR1 SGHTA, CDR2 FQGNSA. The ends lost 5 bases at V and 9 bases at J; junction bases unmatched: 7. The CDR3 loop spans 13 amino acids.

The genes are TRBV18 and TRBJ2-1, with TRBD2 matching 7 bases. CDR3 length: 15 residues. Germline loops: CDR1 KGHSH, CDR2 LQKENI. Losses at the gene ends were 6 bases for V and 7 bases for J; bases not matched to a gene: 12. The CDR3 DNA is TGTGCCAGCTCTCTCCAGGAGCTCGGGGGGAATGAGCAGTTCTTC. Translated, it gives CASSLQELGGNEQFF.

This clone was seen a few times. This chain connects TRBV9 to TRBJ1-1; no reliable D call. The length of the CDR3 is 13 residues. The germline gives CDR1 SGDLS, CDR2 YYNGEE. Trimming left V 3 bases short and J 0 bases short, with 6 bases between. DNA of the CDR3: TGTGCCAGCAGCGCGCTATTGAACACTGAAGCTTTCTTT. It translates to CASSALLNTEAFF.

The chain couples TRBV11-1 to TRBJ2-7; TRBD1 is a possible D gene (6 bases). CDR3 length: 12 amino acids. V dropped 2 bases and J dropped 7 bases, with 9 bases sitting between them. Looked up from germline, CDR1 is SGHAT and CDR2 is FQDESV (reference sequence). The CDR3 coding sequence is TGTGCCAGCAGCTTACTGACAGGAGAGCAGTACTTC. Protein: CASSLLTGEQYF.

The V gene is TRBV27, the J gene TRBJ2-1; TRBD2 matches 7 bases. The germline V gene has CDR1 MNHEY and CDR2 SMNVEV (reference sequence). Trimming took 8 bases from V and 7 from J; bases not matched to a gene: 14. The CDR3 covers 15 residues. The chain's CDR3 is CASSQGDYVLNEQFF. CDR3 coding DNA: TGTGCCAGCTCCCAAGGGGACTATGTTTTGAATGAGCAGTTCTTC.